This T cell receptor (beta chain) was captured in a study of graft-versus-host responses after intestinal transplantation. Assay used: immunoSEQ multiplex PCR; TCRdb lists only in-frame clones, some missing. Of around 120,000 clones in the sample, about nine tenths were seen once. Notes on this clone: Its specificity is unknown.

The source is a human donor who received an intestinal transplant. Material: unstimulated CD4+ T cells sorted from spleen or lymph node cells, obtained before intestinal transplant.

This CDR3 is CASSLVGGQTQHF. The CDR3 nucleotides are TGTGCCAGCAGCTTAGTGGGGGGACAGACCCAGCATTTT. The gene calls are TRBV11-2 and TRBJ1-5, with TRBD1 identical over 7 bases. V was clipped by 1 base and J by 11 bases; unmatched bases: 5. This CDR3 comprises 13 residues. Germline V CDR1 and CDR2: SGHAT, FQNNGV.